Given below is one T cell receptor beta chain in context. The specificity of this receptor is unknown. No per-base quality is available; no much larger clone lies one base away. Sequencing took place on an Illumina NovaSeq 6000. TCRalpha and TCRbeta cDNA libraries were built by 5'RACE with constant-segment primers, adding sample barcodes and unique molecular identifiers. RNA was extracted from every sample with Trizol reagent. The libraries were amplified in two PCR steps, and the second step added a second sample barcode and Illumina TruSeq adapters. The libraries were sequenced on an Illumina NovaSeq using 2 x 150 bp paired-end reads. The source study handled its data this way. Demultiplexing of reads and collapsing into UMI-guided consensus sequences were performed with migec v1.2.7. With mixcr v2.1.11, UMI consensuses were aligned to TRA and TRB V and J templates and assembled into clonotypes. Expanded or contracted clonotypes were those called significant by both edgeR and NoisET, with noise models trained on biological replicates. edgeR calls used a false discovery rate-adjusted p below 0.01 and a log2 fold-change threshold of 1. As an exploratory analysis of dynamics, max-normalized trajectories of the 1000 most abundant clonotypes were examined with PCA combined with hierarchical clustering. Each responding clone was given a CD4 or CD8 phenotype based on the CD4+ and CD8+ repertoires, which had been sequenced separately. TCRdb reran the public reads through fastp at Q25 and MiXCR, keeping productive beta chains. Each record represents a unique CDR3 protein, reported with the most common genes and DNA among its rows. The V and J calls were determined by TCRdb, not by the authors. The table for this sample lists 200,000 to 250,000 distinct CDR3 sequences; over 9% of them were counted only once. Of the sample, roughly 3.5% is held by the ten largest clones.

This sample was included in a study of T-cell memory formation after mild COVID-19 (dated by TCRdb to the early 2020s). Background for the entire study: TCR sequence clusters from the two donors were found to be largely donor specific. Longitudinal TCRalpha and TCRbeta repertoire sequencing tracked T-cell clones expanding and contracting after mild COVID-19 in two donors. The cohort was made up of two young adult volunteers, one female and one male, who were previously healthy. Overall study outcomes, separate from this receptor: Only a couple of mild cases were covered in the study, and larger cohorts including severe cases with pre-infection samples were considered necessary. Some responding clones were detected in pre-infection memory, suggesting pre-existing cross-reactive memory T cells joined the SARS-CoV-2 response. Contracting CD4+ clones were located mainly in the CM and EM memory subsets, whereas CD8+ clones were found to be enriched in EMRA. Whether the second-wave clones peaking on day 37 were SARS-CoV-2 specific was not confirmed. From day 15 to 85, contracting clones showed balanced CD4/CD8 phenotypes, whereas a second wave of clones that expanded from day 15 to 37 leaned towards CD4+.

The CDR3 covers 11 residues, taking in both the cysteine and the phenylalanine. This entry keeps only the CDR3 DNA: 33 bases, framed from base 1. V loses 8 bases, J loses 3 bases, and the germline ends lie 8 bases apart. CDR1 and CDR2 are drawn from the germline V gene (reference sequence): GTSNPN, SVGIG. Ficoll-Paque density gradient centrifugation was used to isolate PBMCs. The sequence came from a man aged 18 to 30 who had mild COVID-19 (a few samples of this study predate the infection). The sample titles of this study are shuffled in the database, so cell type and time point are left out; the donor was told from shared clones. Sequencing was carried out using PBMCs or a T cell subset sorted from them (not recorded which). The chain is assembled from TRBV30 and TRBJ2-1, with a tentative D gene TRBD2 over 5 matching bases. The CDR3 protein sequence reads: CAAAGYNEQFF. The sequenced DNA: TGTGCCGCTGCGGGCTACAATGAGCAGTTCTTC.